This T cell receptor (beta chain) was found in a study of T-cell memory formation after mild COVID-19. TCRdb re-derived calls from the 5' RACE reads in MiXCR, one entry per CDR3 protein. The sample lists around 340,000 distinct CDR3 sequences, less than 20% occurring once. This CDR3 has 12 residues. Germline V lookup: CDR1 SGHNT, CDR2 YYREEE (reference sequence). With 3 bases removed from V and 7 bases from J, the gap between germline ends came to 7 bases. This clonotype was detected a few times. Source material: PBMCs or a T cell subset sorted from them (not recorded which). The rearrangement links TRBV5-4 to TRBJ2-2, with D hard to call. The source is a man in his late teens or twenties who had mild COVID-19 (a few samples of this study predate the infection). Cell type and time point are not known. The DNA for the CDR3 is TGTGCCAGCAGCTCACCTAACGGGGAGCTGTTTTTT. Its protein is CASSSPNGELFF.